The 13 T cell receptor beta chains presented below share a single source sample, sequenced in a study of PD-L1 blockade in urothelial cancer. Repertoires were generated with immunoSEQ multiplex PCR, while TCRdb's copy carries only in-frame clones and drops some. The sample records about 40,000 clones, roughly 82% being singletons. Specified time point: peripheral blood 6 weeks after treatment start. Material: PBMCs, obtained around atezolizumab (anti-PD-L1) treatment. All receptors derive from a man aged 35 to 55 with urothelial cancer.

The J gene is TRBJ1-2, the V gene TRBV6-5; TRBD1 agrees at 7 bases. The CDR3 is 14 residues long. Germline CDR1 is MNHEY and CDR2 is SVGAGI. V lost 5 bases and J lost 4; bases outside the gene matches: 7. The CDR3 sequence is CASSPDRDLYGYTF. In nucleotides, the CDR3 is TGTGCCAGCAGTCCAGACAGGGACCTCTATGGCTACACCTTC.

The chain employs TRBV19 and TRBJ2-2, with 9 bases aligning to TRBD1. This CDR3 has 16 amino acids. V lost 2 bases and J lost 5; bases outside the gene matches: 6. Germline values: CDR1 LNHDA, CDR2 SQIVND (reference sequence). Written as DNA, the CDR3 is TGTGCCAGTAGTATAATCGCGGGACAGGGTACCGGGGAGCTGTTTTTT. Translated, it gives CASSIIAGQGTGELFF.

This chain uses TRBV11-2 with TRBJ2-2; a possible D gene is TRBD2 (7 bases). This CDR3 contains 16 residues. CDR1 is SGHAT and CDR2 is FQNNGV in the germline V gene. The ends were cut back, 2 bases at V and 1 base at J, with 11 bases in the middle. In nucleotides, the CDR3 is TGTGCCAGCAGCTTACCCGGGGGGCTGAACACCGGGGAGCTGTTTTTT. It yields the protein CASSLPGGLNTGELFF.

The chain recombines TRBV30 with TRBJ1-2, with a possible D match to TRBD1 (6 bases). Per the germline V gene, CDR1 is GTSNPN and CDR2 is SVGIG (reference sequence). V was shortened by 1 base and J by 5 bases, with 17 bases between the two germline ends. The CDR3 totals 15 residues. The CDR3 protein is CAWSDPRGLSYGYTF. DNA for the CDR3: TGTGCCTGGAGTGACCCGCGGGGGCTGTCTTATGGCTACACCTTC.

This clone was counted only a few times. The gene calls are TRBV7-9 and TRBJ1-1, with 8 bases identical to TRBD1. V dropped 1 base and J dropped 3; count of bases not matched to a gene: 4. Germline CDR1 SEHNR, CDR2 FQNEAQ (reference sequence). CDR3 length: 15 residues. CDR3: CASSLVAGGHTEAFF. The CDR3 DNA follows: TGTGCCAGCAGCTTAGTGGCAGGGGGCCACACTGAAGCTTTCTTT.

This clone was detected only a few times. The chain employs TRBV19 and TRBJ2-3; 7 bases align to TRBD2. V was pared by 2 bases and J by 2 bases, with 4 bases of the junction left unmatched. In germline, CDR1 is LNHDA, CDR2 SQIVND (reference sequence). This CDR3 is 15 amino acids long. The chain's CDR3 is CASSIPGGSTDTQYF. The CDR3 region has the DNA TGTGCCAGTAGTATACCGGGGGGATCCACAGATACGCAGTATTTT.

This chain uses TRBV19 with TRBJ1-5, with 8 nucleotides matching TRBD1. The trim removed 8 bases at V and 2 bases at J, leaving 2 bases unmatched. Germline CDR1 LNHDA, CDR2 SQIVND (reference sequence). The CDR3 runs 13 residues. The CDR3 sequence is CASGTGRNQPQHF. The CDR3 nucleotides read TGTGCCAGTGGGACAGGCCGCAATCAGCCCCAGCATTTT.

In DNA form, the CDR3 reads TGTGCCAGCAGTCGGCTCTCTCAGGGGGCGACTGAAGCTTTCTTT. This codes for CASSRLSQGATEAFF. The chain carries TRBV6-5 and TRBJ1-1; the match to TRBD1 covers 8 bases. The CDR3 has 15 amino acids. V dropped 5 bases and J dropped 5; count of bases not matched to a gene: 10. CDR1 is MNHEY, CDR2 SVGAGI, per germline.

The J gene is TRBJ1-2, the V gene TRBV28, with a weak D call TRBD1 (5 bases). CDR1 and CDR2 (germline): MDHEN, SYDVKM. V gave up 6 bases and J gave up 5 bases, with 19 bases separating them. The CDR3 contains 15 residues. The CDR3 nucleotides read TGTGCCAGCAGCTTGAAATTGACAGTGGGGTATGGCTACACCTTC. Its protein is CASSLKLTVGYGYTF.

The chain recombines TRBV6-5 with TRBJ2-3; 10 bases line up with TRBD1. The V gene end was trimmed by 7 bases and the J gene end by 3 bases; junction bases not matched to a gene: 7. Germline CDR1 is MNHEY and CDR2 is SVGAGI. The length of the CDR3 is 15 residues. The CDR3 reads CASKPRTGGTDTQYF. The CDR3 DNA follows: TGTGCCAGCAAACCCCGGACAGGGGGAACAGATACGCAGTATTTT.

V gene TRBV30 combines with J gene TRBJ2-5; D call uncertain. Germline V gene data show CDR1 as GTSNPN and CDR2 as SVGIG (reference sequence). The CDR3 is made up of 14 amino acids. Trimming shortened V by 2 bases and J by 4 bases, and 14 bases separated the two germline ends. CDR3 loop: CAWSTPTKSETQYF. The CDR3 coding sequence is TGTGCCTGGAGTACCCCGACAAAGTCAGAGACCCAGTACTTC.

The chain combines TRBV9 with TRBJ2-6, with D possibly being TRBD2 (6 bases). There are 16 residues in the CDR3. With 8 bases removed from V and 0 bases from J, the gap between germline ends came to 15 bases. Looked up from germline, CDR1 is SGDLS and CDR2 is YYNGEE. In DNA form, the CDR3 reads TGTGCCAGGCCTCTAGCGCGAAACTCTGGGGCCAACGTCCTGACTTTC. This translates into CARPLARNSGANVLTF.

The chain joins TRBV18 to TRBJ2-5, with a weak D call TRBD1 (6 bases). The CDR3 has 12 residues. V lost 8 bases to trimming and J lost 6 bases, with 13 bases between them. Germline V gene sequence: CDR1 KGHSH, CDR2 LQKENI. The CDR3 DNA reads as TGTGCCAGCCGTGAACAGGGAAAGACCCAGTACTTC. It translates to CASREQGKTQYF.